This note documents a single TCR beta chain sequence. Its recognized antigen is unknown. Base qualities are missing; no much larger clone stands one base away. Participants in the prospective study were enrolled through a virtual design, were aged about 18 to 90 years, and lived in roughly 25 United States geographic areas. Cohort assignment in the prospective study relied on participant-reported clinical history from a screening survey and a study questionnaire. In the prospective study, whole blood, serum and a nasopharyngeal or oropharyngeal swab were collected from each participant by mobile phlebotomists. Additional blood draws and questionnaires over an approximately 2-month period could optionally be provided by prospective study participants. Prospective study blood samples were shipped either frozen or at room temperature before DNA extraction. TCRbeta CDR3 regions were amplified from genomic DNA by means of the immunoSEQ Assay, a bias-controlled multiplex PCR. In the source study's methods: The number of nucleated cells in each sample was estimated by amplification of reference gene primers within the assay. To quantify the absolute abundance of each unique TCRbeta CDR3 rearrangement, sequence reads were collapsed and filtered. For each sample, productive Simpson clonality was calculated as the square root of Simpson's diversity index across productive rearrangements. Here the immuneACCESS table is served through TCRdb, limited to in-frame sequences with V and J called. Missing clones are a known gap in these copies; in checked studies unresolved V genes cover under half, and the rest lacks a known reason. V and J calls and clone size follow that table, whereas D and trimming were derived from the DNA. The sample table shows 300,000 to 450,000 clones, and 87% are seen once. In total, the top ten clones hold about 1.9% of the sample.

The data derive from a study of blood T cell repertoires in COVID-19 (dated by TCRdb to the early 2020s). Some background on the complete study: For ImmuneRACE Cohort 3, a participant was defined as recovered based on two consecutive negative NP/OP PCR tests, clearance by a healthcare professional, or resolution of symptoms. The collaborator samples originated in the United States, Italy and Spain and spanned the acute and convalescent phases of COVID-19. The material from the prospective study consisted of cDNA or gDNA derived from T cells, B-cell-depleted T cells, or PBMCs. The dataset comprised deeply sampled blood TCRbeta repertoires from subjects exposed to, actively infected with, or recovered from COVID-19. The repertoires were made available in a free public database intended to serve as a resource for research on the immune response to SARS-CoV-2. Samples came from the ongoing ImmuneRACE study (first 160 participants) plus 1,254 subjects from 6 global collaborators. A de-identified subject ID, COVID-19 status, age in years and sex were almost always included in the sample metadata. HLA class I and class II types, where available, came from metadata supplied by the sample provider rather than from assay-based typing. The paper as a whole reports these results and caveats: How much clinical and demographic metadata was included differed by source and by participant, and the metadata was provided uncurated.

For CDR1 and CDR2, the germline V gene (reference sequence) lists LNHDA and SQIVND. The CDR3, from cysteine to phenylalanine, totals 15 residues. Only CDR3 DNA remains: 45 bases, in frame from the first base. V is pared back by 7 bases and J by 0 bases, with 13 bases lying between the germline termini. The source is a man between 35 and 55 years old in a cohort exposed to, infected with or recovered from COVID-19 (not recorded which). The sequence links TRBV19 to TRBJ2-4; D gene: possibly TRBD2, on 5 matching bases. Sequencing was performed on PBMCs or T cells enriched from blood (not recorded which). Here is the DNA: TGTGCCAGTACCACCCCTGAGGGAGCCAAAAACATTCAGTACTTC. This codes for CASTTPEGAKNIQYF.